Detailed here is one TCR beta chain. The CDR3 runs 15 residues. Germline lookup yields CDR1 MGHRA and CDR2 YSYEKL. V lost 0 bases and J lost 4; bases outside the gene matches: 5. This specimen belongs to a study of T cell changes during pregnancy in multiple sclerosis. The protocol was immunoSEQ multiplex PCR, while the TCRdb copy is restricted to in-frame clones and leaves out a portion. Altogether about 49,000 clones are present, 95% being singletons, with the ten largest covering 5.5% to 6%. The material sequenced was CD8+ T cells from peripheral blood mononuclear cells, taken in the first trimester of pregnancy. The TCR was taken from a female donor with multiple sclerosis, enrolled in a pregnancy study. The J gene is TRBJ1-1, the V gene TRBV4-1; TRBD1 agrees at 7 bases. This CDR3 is CASSQEEGASTEAFF. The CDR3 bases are TGCGCCAGCAGCCAAGAAGAGGGGGCGAGCACTGAAGCTTTCTTT.